Below, 22 T cell receptor beta chains from the same sample are listed, as sequenced in a study of T cell changes during pregnancy in multiple sclerosis. Libraries were prepared by immunoSEQ multiplex PCR; TCRdb keeps only in-frame clonotypes and omits some of them. The sample yields 70,000 to 75,000 clones, around nine tenths seen once. Here the sequenced sample was peripheral blood, taken before pregnancy. These TCRs come from a female donor with multiple sclerosis, enrolled in a pregnancy study.

V usage is TRBV7-8 and J usage is TRBJ1-1; 7 nucleotides align to TRBD1. The CDR3 is made up of 15 amino acids. Germline loops: CDR1 SGHVS, CDR2 FQNEAQ. V was pared by 4 bases and J by 1 base, with 6 bases of the junction left unmatched. CDR3 in DNA: TGTGCCAGCAGCTCCTCGGACAGGAGGAACACTGAAGCTTTCTTT. Protein: CASSSSDRRNTEAFF.

V and J are TRBV19 and TRBJ1-3; no clear D gene. Germline V gene data show CDR1 as LNHDA and CDR2 as SQIVND (reference sequence). The V gene lost 3 bases and the J gene lost 4 bases, with 13 bases spanning the gap. There are 15 residues in the CDR3. The CDR3, as DNA: TGTGCCAGTAGTATCCTGCCCGTCGGGGGAAACACCATATATTTT. Translation gives CASSILPVGGNTIYF.

The V and J genes are TRBV5-4 and TRBJ1-5; maybe TRBD1 (5 bases). This CDR3 spans 19 amino acids. Germline CDR1 reads SGHNT; CDR2 reads YYREEE (reference sequence). Trimming shortened V by 0 bases and J by 0 bases, and 19 bases separated the two germline ends. The CDR3 sequence is CASSLESGVREYSNQPQHF. In DNA, the CDR3 is TGTGCCAGCAGCTTGGAATCGGGGGTAAGGGAATATAGCAATCAGCCCCAGCATTTT.

This clone has more than one count but fewer than ten. This chain uses TRBV5-6 with TRBJ1-3; 7 bases agree with TRBD1. The CDR3 covers 14 residues. In germline, CDR1 is SGHDT, CDR2 YYEEEE. J was trimmed by 2 bases and V by 2 bases; bases with no gene match: 1. The CDR3 loop is CASSLGTAGNTIYF. The CDR3 bases are TGTGCCAGCAGCTTAGGGACAGCTGGAAACACCATATATTTT.

The chain is built from TRBV2 and TRBJ2-1, with 11 nucleotides matching TRBD2. The V segment lost 6 bases and the J segment 5 bases; nucleotides outside the gene matches: 6. Per the germline V gene, CDR1 is SNHLY and CDR2 is FYNNEI. The CDR3 covers 15 residues. CDR3 bases: TGTGCCAGCAGGAATTTAGCGGGAGGGCACAATGAGCAGTTCTTC. Protein sequence: CASRNLAGGHNEQFF.

This chain links TRBV5-5 with TRBJ2-5; TRBD2 is a possible D gene (5 bases). Germline CDR1 is SGHKS and CDR2 is YYEKEE (reference sequence). The CDR3 covers 15 residues. V was clipped by 2 bases and J by 2 bases, with 13 bases between them. The chain's CDR3 is CASSFSGSPQETQYF. The CDR3 DNA follows: TGTGCCAGCAGCTTTTCGGGGTCCCCTCAAGAGACCCAGTACTTC.

The chain carries TRBV6-5 and TRBJ1-1, with D perhaps matching TRBD1 (6 bases). Germline lookup yields CDR1 MNHEY and CDR2 SVGAGI. V was trimmed by 6 bases and J by 8 bases, leaving 16 bases between them. This CDR3 has 13 residues. CDR3 region: CASRSLQGTEAFF. The CDR3 nucleotides are TGTGCCAGCAGATCCCTACAGGGAACCGAAGCTTTCTTT.

Comment on this clone: Different DNA sequences within this sample yield the same CDR3. The J gene is TRBJ2-7, the V gene TRBV5-1, with no clear D. In germline, CDR1 is SGHRS, CDR2 YFSETQ. This CDR3 is 12 amino acids long. Trimming left V 3 bases short and J 2 bases short, with 6 bases between. CDR3 DNA: TGCGCCAGCAGCTCCCTCCCCTACGAGCAGTACTTC. Its protein is CASSSLPYEQYF.

This chain uses TRBV2 with TRBJ1-3; the match to TRBD1 covers 9 bases. The CDR3 contains 16 residues. The germline gives CDR1 SNHLY, CDR2 FYNNEI. V was pared by 5 bases and J by 1 base, with 6 bases of the junction left unmatched. This CDR3 reads CASSPTGGASGNTIYF. DNA for the CDR3: TGTGCCAGCAGTCCAACAGGGGGCGCTTCTGGAAACACCATATATTTT. Looking up the rest from reference TRBV2 and TRBJ1-3 gives the full variable domain: EPEVTQTPSHQVTQMGQEVILRCVPISNHLYFYWYRQILGQKVEFLVSFYNNEISEKSEIFDDQFSVERPDGSNFTLKIRSTKLEDSAMYFCASSPTGGASGNTIYFGEGSWLTVV.

The CDR3 loop reads CASSWSSGEQYF. The CDR3 coding sequence is TGTGCCAGCAGTTGGAGTAGCGGCGAGCAGTACTTC. The rearrangement uses TRBV27 and TRBJ2-7, with D perhaps TRBD2 (6 bases). The V gene's germline CDR1 is MNHEY and CDR2 SMNVEV (reference sequence). CDR3 length equals 12 residues. V lost 4 bases and J lost 6, with 10 bases in between.

The chain joins TRBV4-1 to TRBJ2-3; TRBD2 matches 8 bases. Looked up from germline, CDR1 is MGHRA and CDR2 is YSYEKL. This CDR3 region has 17 residues. With 1 base clipped from V and 2 bases from J, the junction kept 8 bases outside the gene matches. Here the CDR3 DNA reads TGCGCCAGCAGCCAAGGTTCTAGCGGGTCCTCCACAGATACGCAGTATTTT. Translated: CASSQGSSGSSTDTQYF.

V gene TRBV7-2 combines with J gene TRBJ2-7; 11 positions agree with TRBD2. V was clipped by 1 base and J by 3 bases; unmatched bases: 5. Looked up from germline, CDR1 is SGHTA and CDR2 is FQGNSA. This CDR3 has 16 residues. CDR3 in DNA: TGTGCCAGCAGCTTAGGTTTGCTAGCGGGGGGCTACGAGCAGTACTTC. Protein sequence: CASSLGLLAGGYEQYF.

CDR3 DNA: TGTGCCAGCAGTGGGGTCGGCAGGGACACCTACGAGCAGTACTTC. Amino acids: CASSGVGRDTYEQYF. This chain uses TRBV2 with TRBJ2-7; D is possibly TRBD1 (6 bases). The V gene lost 4 bases and the J gene lost 2 bases, with 15 bases spanning the gap. From germline, CDR1 is SNHLY and CDR2 FYNNEI. The CDR3 has 15 amino acids.

The chain combines TRBV5-6 with TRBJ2-1; 9 nucleotides match TRBD1. Germline V gene lookup returns CDR1 SGHDT and CDR2 YYEEEE. This CDR3 is 14 amino acids long. V lost 3 bases and J lost 6; bases outside the gene matches: 4. CDR3 in amino acids: CASSWPGQGNEQFF. The DNA for the CDR3 is TGTGCCAGCAGCTGGCCGGGACAGGGCAATGAGCAGTTCTTC. The variable domain in full, completed from reference TRBV5-6 and TRBJ2-1, reads DAGVTQSPTHLIKTRGQQVTLRCSPKSGHDTVSWYQQALGQGPQFIFQYYEEEERQRGNFPDRFSGHQFPNYSSELNVNALLLGDSALYLCASSWPGQGNEQFFGPGTRLTVL.

CDR3 bases: TGCGCCAGCAGTGATGGACAGGGAAATCAGCCCCAGCATTTT. Encoded protein: CASSDGQGNQPQHF. The rearrangement joins TRBV10-2 to TRBJ1-5; the match to TRBD1 covers 8 bases. Germline assignment: CDR1 WSHSY and CDR2 SAAADI. The CDR3 has 14 amino acids. The junction had 2 bases not matched to a gene; V was cut back by 3 bases and J by 4 bases.

V is TRBV5-1 and J is TRBJ2-1; 10 bases are a match to TRBD1. Germline CDR1 is SGHRS and CDR2 is YFSETQ. V gave up 4 bases and J gave up 3 bases; unmatched junction bases: 7. This CDR3 comprises 16 residues. Here the CDR3 reads CASSLMTGGYYNEQFF. DNA for the CDR3: TGCGCCAGCAGCCTTATGACAGGGGGCTACTACAATGAGCAGTTCTTC.

This rearrangement joins TRBV9 to TRBJ2-3; the match to TRBD2 covers 8 bases. Per germline, CDR1 SGDLS and CDR2 YYNGEE. The CDR3 extends over 17 amino acids. Germline trimming cut 1 base from V and 2 bases from J; bases unmatched to any gene: 9. Written as DNA, the CDR3 is TGTGCCAGCAGCGTACGACACGGGGGGGCACACACAGATACGCAGTATTTT. This encodes CASSVRHGGAHTDTQYF.

This clone has a single count. The V and J genes are TRBV18 and TRBJ1-3; the D is unclear. The V gene lost 4 bases and the J gene lost 0 bases, with 13 bases spanning the gap. The CDR3 is 16 amino acids. Germline assignment: CDR1 KGHSH and CDR2 LQKENI. The CDR3 DNA reads as TGTGCCAGCTCACAGACGGGTCCTAGCTCTGGAAACACCATATATTTT. Translation gives CASSQTGPSSGNTIYF. Combining the CDR3 with reference TRBV18 and TRBJ1-3 gives the whole variable domain NAGVMQNPRHLVRRRGQEARLRCSPMKGHSHVYWYRQLPEEGLKFMVYLQKENIIDESGMPKERFSAEFPKEGPSILRIQQVVRGDSAAYFCASSQTGPSSGNTIYFGEGSWLTVV.

This sequence joins TRBV6-1 and TRBJ1-4; the D is unclear. CDR3 length equals 15 residues. The germline V and J ends were trimmed by 4 bases and 0 bases, with 9 bases remaining between them. Germline CDR1 is MNHNS and CDR2 is SASEGT. The CDR3 loop is CASSVILATNEKLFF. For the CDR3, the DNA is TGTGCCAGCAGTGTGATACTGGCAACTAATGAAAAACTGTTTTTT.

The chain carries TRBV14 and TRBJ2-7; the D is unclear. This CDR3 is 11 amino acids long. The germline gives CDR1 SGHDN, CDR2 FVKESK. V dropped 2 bases and J dropped 3 bases, with 2 bases sitting between them. DNA of the CDR3: TGTGCCAGCAGCCAATACTACGAGCAGTACTTC. Protein product: CASSQYYEQYF.

The V call is TRBV11-2, the J call TRBJ1-1; the match to TRBD1 covers 10 bases. Per the germline V gene, CDR1 is SGHAT and CDR2 is FQNNGV. The CDR3 has 15 amino acids. V lost 5 bases, J lost 4 bases, and 7 bases stayed unmatched. CDR3 protein: CASSPRQGAGTEAFF. For the CDR3, the DNA is TGTGCCAGCAGCCCCAGACAGGGGGCGGGCACTGAAGCTTTCTTT.

The V gene is TRBV9, the J gene TRBJ1-3; D not resolved. V gave up 5 bases and J gave up 4 bases, with 22 bases separating them. Germline values: CDR1 SGDLS, CDR2 YYNGEE. The CDR3 has 17 residues. CDR3 sequence (DNA): TGTGCCAGCAGTCCTTTTAGCCCTTCCGGGTCAGGAAACACCATATATTTT. Protein: CASSPFSPSGSGNTIYF.